A single count supports the clone carrying this T cell receptor (beta chain). The antigen is undetermined. V was shortened by 5 bases and J by 5 bases, with 16 bases between the two germline ends. The germline gives CDR1 LGHNA, CDR2 YSLEER. This CDR3 comprises 15 residues. CD45RO-negative cells were positively selected for CCR7, leaving out terminally differentiated effector memory CD45RA+ cells. This entry comes from a study of shared clonotypes between healthy human individuals. Sequenced by immunoSEQ multiplex PCR; TCRdb stores in-frame clones only, minus some. The sample lists millions of clones, more than 85% seen once, with under 2% in the top ten. Study-wide results and limits: The represented genetic and exposure-history diversity was limited by the small number of donors.

The chain links TRBV4-3 to TRBJ2-1; a weak D match, TRBD2 (5 bases). The sequence was collected from a man aged 18 to 29 in good health. Some clones in this sample may be carry-over from other donors' samples. The specimen sequenced was naive CD8+ T cells from PBMCs. CDR3 in amino acids: CASSTGSHPNNEQFF. As DNA, the CDR3 is TGCGCCAGCAGCACGGGAAGCCACCCTAACAATGAGCAGTTCTTC.